The 20 T cell receptor beta chains below all came from one sample that was sequenced in a study of T-cell reconstitution after alpha-beta-depleted transplantation in children. TCRbeta library preparation incorporated unique molecular identifiers. TCRdb passed the PCR reads through MiXCR, listing each CDR3 protein once. Counted here are 550,000 to 600,000 distinct CDR3 sequences, under 30% occurring once; the ten biggest clones make up 13% to 15%. The sequencing here drew on PBMCs, mostly from graft donor cells, taken 360 days after TCRalphabeta/CD19-depleted stem cell transplant. Source of these receptors: a boy under three years old who had a stem cell transplant for acute myeloid leukemia, so the T cells may come from the graft donor.

The chain employs TRBV6-5 and TRBJ1-1; D is unclear. Germline-derived CDR1 and CDR2 are MNHEY and SVGAGI. The CDR3 extends over 14 amino acids. Trimming stripped 2 bases from V and 7 bases from J, with 14 bases between. As DNA, the CDR3 is TGTGCCAGCAGTTACAGTTCCGGGTTGAATGAAGCTTTCTTT. Translated, it gives CASSYSSGLNEAFF.

This clonotype was detected many times. This chain links TRBV20-1 with TRBJ2-5, with D perhaps assigned TRBD1 or TRBD2 (7 bases each). V was cut by 4 bases and J by 5 bases, with 11 bases left in between. Germline loops: CDR1 DFQATT, CDR2 SNEGSKA (reference sequence). The CDR3 extends over 12 amino acids. CDR3 sequence: CSATGGGETQYF. The CDR3 bases are TGCAGTGCTACAGGGGGGGGGGAGACCCAGTACTTC.

This clonotype showed up just a few times. J is TRBJ2-1 and V is TRBV7-2; 9 bases fit TRBD2. CDR1 is SGHTA and CDR2 is FQGNSA in the germline V gene. V lost 4 bases to trimming and J lost 5 bases; unmatched junction nucleotides: 12. There are 17 residues in the CDR3. Written as DNA, the CDR3 is TGTGCCAGCAGCTCGCCTCTAGCGGGGCCCAACAACAATGAGCAGTTCTTC. Translated: CASSSPLAGPNNNEQFF.

This clonotype was detected ten times or more. This chain uses TRBV28 with TRBJ2-5, with D unresolved. V was trimmed by 10 bases and J by 5 bases, leaving 32 bases between them. The CDR3 is 18 amino acids. CDR1 and CDR2 from the germline V gene are MDHEN and SYDVKM. The CDR3 bases are TGTGCCACCCGTACTGAGCTGCACCCTTTTCGGCCGGACGAGACCCAGTACTTC. This codes for CATRTELHPFRPDETQYF.

This clonotype has a count of ten or more. V and J are TRBV6-5 and TRBJ2-1, with TRBD1 matching 8 bases. Germline CDR1 is MNHEY and CDR2 is SVGAGI. The CDR3 runs 14 residues. Unmatched junction bases numbered 9, after V lost 6 bases and J lost 8 bases. For the CDR3, the DNA is TGTGCCAGCAGCCGAACGACAGGGGCGGATGAGCAGTTCTTC. Translating gives CASSRTTGADEQFF.

In its sample, this clonotype was seen a few times. The DNA of the CDR3 is TGTGCCTCGGCAGCTCAGGGGGCTGGGGCCAACGTCCTGACTTTC. Its protein is CASAAQGAGANVLTF. The chain uses TRBV10-3 and TRBJ2-6; 7 bases agree with TRBD1. Germline CDR1 reads ENHRY; CDR2 reads SYGVKD. Trimming at V came to 11 bases and at J to 2 bases, leaving 9 bases not matched to a gene. This CDR3 is built from 15 residues.

The chain has TRBV20-1 and TRBJ1-4, with D perhaps TRBD1 (6 bases). Looked up from germline, CDR1 is DFQATT and CDR2 is SNEGSKA (reference sequence). This CDR3 is 15 amino acids long. V lost 6 bases to trimming and J lost 3 bases, with 17 bases between them. The CDR3 DNA reads TGCAGTGCCAAACAGGGATTACTGGCTAATGAAAAACTGTTTTTT. Residues: CSAKQGLLANEKLFF.

This clonotype was observed a single time. This chain connects TRBV7-6 to TRBJ1-4; TRBD1 agrees at 9 bases. Per germline, CDR1 SGHVS and CDR2 FNYEAQ. The junction had 4 bases not matched to a gene; V was cut back by 5 bases and J by 0 bases. This CDR3 has 16 amino acids. The CDR3 DNA follows: TGTGCCAGCAGCCCGGGACAGGGATCAACTAATGAAAAACTGTTTTTT. Translating it yields CASSPGQGSTNEKLFF. Drawing the rest from reference TRBV7-6 and TRBJ1-4, the complete variable domain is GAGVSQSPRYKVTKRGQDVALRCDPISGHVSLYWYRQALGQGPEFLTYFNYEAQQDKSGLPNDRFSAERPEGSISTLTIQRTEQRDSAMYRCASSPGQGSTNEKLFFGSGTQLSVL.

This clonotype was seen at least ten times. The chain links TRBV12-3 or TRBV12-4 to TRBJ2-3, with 8 nucleotides matching TRBD1. V lost 5 bases to trimming and J lost 4 bases; unmatched junction nucleotides: 11. This CDR3 has 16 amino acids. In nucleotides, the CDR3 is TGTGCCAGCAGTCCGTCCTTAGCAGGGGGCCCAGATACGCAGTATTTT. The encoded protein is CASSPSLAGGPDTQYF.

This chain uses TRBV20-1 with TRBJ1-4; D not certain. Deletions cut 1 base from V and 10 bases from J, with 4 bases between. The CDR3 sequence is 10 residues long. CDR1 is DFQATT and CDR2 is SNEGSKA in the germline V gene (reference sequence). CDR3 sequence: CSARGGKLFF. In DNA form, the CDR3 reads TGCAGTGCTAGAGGTGGAAAACTGTTTTTT.

Worth noting for this clonotype: Since a much larger clone is just one base distant, this may be a read error. This chain uses TRBV29-1 with TRBJ1-3, with D perhaps matching TRBD1 (5 bases). The CDR3 runs to 17 residues. Germline CDR1 is SQVTM and CDR2 is ANQGSEA. The CDR3 sequence is CSVEDGPGRGTGNTMYF. CDR3 DNA sequence: TGCAGCGTTGAAGATGGACCGGGGCGGGGAACTGGAAACACCATGTATTTT.

Many counts were recorded for this clonotype. The J gene is TRBJ1-3, the V gene TRBV4-1; D is unresolved. The CDR3 runs 16 residues. Trimming cost V 0 bases and J 0 bases, with 9 bases left between them. Germline CDR1 is MGHRA and CDR2 is YSYEKL. The CDR3 nucleotides are TGCGCCAGCAGCCAAGATCTGTTCCGCTCTGGAAACACCATATATTTT. This sequence encodes CASSQDLFRSGNTIYF.

The V call is TRBV20-1, the J call TRBJ2-7; TRBD1 matches at 9 bases. Germline V gene data show CDR1 as DFQATT and CDR2 as SNEGSKA (reference sequence). V lost 0 bases, J lost 2 bases, and 2 bases stayed unmatched. The CDR3 totals 14 residues. CDR3 sequence reads: CSARDWDRAYEQYF. CDR3 sequence (DNA): TGCAGTGCTAGAGATTGGGACAGGGCCTACGAGCAGTACTTC.

This clonotype has a handful of counts. The chain joins TRBV12-3 or TRBV12-4 to TRBJ1-1; TRBD1 agrees at 12 bases. J lost 7 bases, V lost 6 bases, and 9 bases had no gene match. This CDR3 is 15 amino acids long. The CDR3 spells CASRQLGTGGNEAFF. CDR3 sequence (DNA): TGTGCCAGCAGGCAACTGGGGACAGGGGGCAATGAAGCTTTCTTT.

This chain uses TRBV24-1 with TRBJ1-2; D gene uncertain. Trimming removed 4 bases at V and 4 bases at J, with 9 bases between. This CDR3 is 13 amino acids long. Germline values: CDR1 KGHDR, CDR2 SFDVKD. The CDR3 DNA sequence: TGTGCCACCAGTGACCCGGGGAGCTATGGCTACACCTTC. This encodes CATSDPGSYGYTF.

This chain connects TRBV12-5 to TRBJ2-3, with D tentatively TRBD1 or TRBD2 (5 bases each). The CDR3 runs to 15 residues. Germline-derived CDR1 and CDR2 are LGHNT and FRNRAP. Trimming left V 1 base short and J 0 bases short, with 8 bases between. The CDR3 loop reads CASGLDRTSTDTQYF. The CDR3 DNA follows: TGTGCTAGTGGTTTGGACAGGACTAGCACAGATACGCAGTATTTT.

This clonotype has a handful of counts. The V call is TRBV19, the J call TRBJ2-1; D uncertain. Germline V gives CDR1 LNHDA, CDR2 SQIVND (reference sequence). With 7 bases removed from V and 8 bases from J, the gap between germline ends came to 18 bases. The CDR3 runs to 14 residues. In DNA, the CDR3 is TGTGCCAGTAACCGACGTTCGGGTATCGATGAGCAGTTCTTC. Protein: CASNRRSGIDEQFF.

In its sample, this clonotype was seen many times. This chain uses TRBV24-1 with TRBJ2-3, with a possible D match to TRBD1 (5 bases). Trimming removed 7 bases from V and 4 bases from J, with 11 bases in between. The CDR3 totals 13 residues. From germline, CDR1 is KGHDR and CDR2 SFDVKD. The CDR3 spells CATRPQGADTQYF. The CDR3 DNA reads as TGTGCCACCAGACCTCAGGGTGCAGATACGCAGTATTTT.

The J gene is TRBJ2-5, the V gene TRBV7-2, with 7 nucleotides matching TRBD2. The CDR3 is made up of 15 amino acids. The V and J ends lost 4 bases and 4 bases, in that order; junction bases with no gene match: 9. CDR1 SGHTA and CDR2 FQGNSA come from the germline V gene. CDR3 coding DNA: TGTGCCAGCAGCTACAACGTGGGAGGGTCAGAGACCCAGTACTTC. Amino acids: CASSYNVGGSETQYF.

There are a few counts of this clonotype. The V gene is TRBV6-5, the J gene TRBJ2-4; 7 bases agree with TRBD1. The germline V gene has CDR1 MNHEY and CDR2 SVGAGI. The CDR3 consists of 18 residues. With V trimmed by 2 bases and J by 4 bases, 14 bases remained unmatched. The CDR3 is CASSYGSSPGTAKNIQYF. DNA of the CDR3: TGTGCCAGCAGTTACGGGAGCTCGCCAGGGACAGCTAAAAACATTCAGTACTTC.